This TCR beta chain was obtained from a study of identifying expanded T cells in peripheral blood. Study-wide results and caveats: Across healthy donors, higher total template counts meant significantly greater approximately two-week count variance. Over around two and four weeks, about 17 and 20 clones changed, versus 1.2 between replicates.

The CDR3 spans 15 residues. The V and J ends lost 8 bases and 4 bases, in that order; junction bases with no gene match: 14. The germline V gene has CDR1 SGHAT and CDR2 FQNNGV. During the collection period, no donor immune events like infections were recorded. Only in-frame clones appear in the TCRdb table, and some are missing; sequencing was by immunoSEQ multiplex PCR. Altogether more than 70,000 clones are present, approximately 83% being singletons, with the ten largest covering roughly 5.3%. With regard to this clone: Antigen specificity is unknown.

Sequencing was carried out using blood. The chain is built from TRBV11-2 and TRBJ2-7, with 7 bases matching TRBD1. The clonotype originates from a person aged 18 to 69 in good health. The chain's CDR3 is CASGQLRRGLYEQYF. The CDR3 DNA sequence: TGTGCCAGCGGCCAGCTACGCAGGGGGTTATACGAGCAGTACTTC.